A selection of T cell receptor beta chains follows, all from one sample in a study of T cell repertoires in cytomegalovirus infection. No antigens are known for them. TCRdb re-analysed the reads in MiXCR, keeping a single row per CDR3 protein. The sample includes about 830,000 distinct CDR3 sequences, 30% to 35% of them seen just once. The sample consisted of cultured CD8+ T cells from PBMCs, taken from culture after CMV antigen stimulation. These receptors originate from a human donor in good health (CMV status not recorded). Some clones in this sample may be carry-over from other donors' samples. The CDR3 runs from the conserved cysteine through the conserved F or W. The D gene is left open where the match is weak. The size of a clone is reported for some rows only, either as once, few or many, or as a class for expanded clones.

abundance: -; v_gene: TRBV6-6; d_gene: -; j_gene: TRBJ2-2; len: 15; CDR3nt: TGTGCCAGCAGTTACGGGTACGCGAACACCGGGGAGCTGTTTTTT; CDR3aa: CASSYGYANTGELFF
abundance: -; v_gene: TRBV28; d_gene: -; j_gene: TRBJ1-2; len: 11; CDR3nt: TGTGCCAGCAGTGCCCCACTTGGCTACACCTTC; CDR3aa: CASSAPLGYTF
abundance: -; v_gene: TRBV7-8; d_gene: -; j_gene: TRBJ1-2; len: 15; CDR3nt: TGTGCCAGCAGCTTAGGGCCCGTTCTTAGCTATGGCTACACCTTC; CDR3aa: CASSLGPVLSYGYTF
abundance: -; v_gene: TRBV7-7; d_gene: -; j_gene: TRBJ2-3; len: 16; CDR3nt: TGTGCTAGCAGCTTCAGTCGCGGGGGCGCAGGGGATACGCAGTATTTT; CDR3aa: CASSFSRGGAGDTQYF
abundance: -; v_gene: TRBV4-1; d_gene: -; j_gene: TRBJ2-7; len: 16; CDR3nt: TGCGCCAGCAGCCAAGAATCGACTTTTAGCTCCTACGAGCAGTACTTC; CDR3aa: CASSQESTFSSYEQYF
abundance: -; v_gene: TRBV27; d_gene: -; j_gene: TRBJ2-1; len: 15; CDR3nt: TGTGCCAGCATCCCCCCGGGGCGGGGCTACAATGAGCAGTTCTTC; CDR3aa: CASIPPGRGYNEQFF
abundance: few; v_gene: TRBV7-9; d_gene: -; j_gene: TRBJ1-4; len: 13; CDR3nt: TGTGCCAGCAGCCCCAGCGAAATGGGAAAACTGTTTTTT; CDR3aa: CASSPSEMGKLFF
abundance: -; v_gene: TRBV6-6; d_gene: TRBD1; j_gene: TRBJ2-1; len: 14; CDR3nt: TGTGCCAGCAGTTACTCCACAGGGGTGGTTGAGCAGTTCTTC; CDR3aa: CASSYSTGVVEQFF
abundance: once; v_gene: TRBV6-5; d_gene: TRBD2; j_gene: TRBJ2-5; len: 15; CDR3nt: TGTGCCAGCAGTTACCCTAGCGGGGGGGAAGAGACCCAGTACTTC; CDR3aa: CASSYPSGGEETQYF
abundance: few; v_gene: TRBV7-3; d_gene: TRBD1; j_gene: TRBJ2-1; len: 17; CDR3nt: TGTGCCAGCAGCTTAACCGTGGACAGGGGGCTCTACAATGAGCAGTTCTTC; CDR3aa: CASSLTVDRGLYNEQFF
abundance: -; v_gene: TRBV10-3; d_gene: -; j_gene: TRBJ2-1; len: 11; CDR3nt: TGTGCCATCAGTGAGACCTGGGAGCAGTTCTTC; CDR3aa: CAISETWEQFF
abundance: -; v_gene: TRBV2; d_gene: TRBD1; j_gene: TRBJ1-1; len: 13; CDR3nt: TGTGCCAGCGTGGAGGGGGCATACACTGAAGCTTTCTTT; CDR3aa: CASVEGAYTEAFF
abundance: -; v_gene: TRBV6-5; d_gene: -; j_gene: TRBJ2-2; len: 13; CDR3nt: TGTGCCAGCCTAGAAGGGGCGGCCGGGGAGCTGTTTTTT; CDR3aa: CASLEGAAGELFF
abundance: -; v_gene: TRBV7-6; d_gene: TRBD1; j_gene: TRBJ1-4; len: 17; CDR3nt: TGTGCCAGCAGCTCCCGGGACAGAGGACTGGCCAAGGAAAAACTGTTTTTT; CDR3aa: CASSSRDRGLAKEKLFF
abundance: -; v_gene: TRBV7-4; d_gene: -; j_gene: TRBJ2-1; len: 16; CDR3nt: TGTGCCAGCAGCACAGCCGTCATTCGCGGGTTGGATGAGCAGTTCTTC; CDR3aa: CASSTAVIRGLDEQFF
abundance: -; v_gene: TRBV10-3; d_gene: TRBD2; j_gene: TRBJ2-1; len: 16; CDR3nt: TGTGCCATCAGTGTCCCCCCTAGCGGGGGCCGGGGTGAGCAGTTCTTC; CDR3aa: CAISVPPSGGRGEQFF
abundance: -; v_gene: TRBV27; d_gene: -; j_gene: TRBJ2-1; len: 19; CDR3nt: TGTGCCAGCAGTCCCCAAGTGGCGGGGGCCTCGTTCTTCTACAATGAGCAGTTCTTC; CDR3aa: CASSPQVAGASFFYNEQFF
abundance: -; v_gene: TRBV19; d_gene: TRBD1; j_gene: TRBJ1-2; len: 14; CDR3nt: TGTGCCAGTAGTCCGCGGGACAGGACGTATGGCTACACCTTC; CDR3aa: CASSPRDRTYGYTF
abundance: -; v_gene: TRBV6-1; d_gene: -; j_gene: TRBJ2-1; len: 14; CDR3nt: TGTGCCAGCAGTGAACCGCCAGGGTATAATGAGCAGTTCTTC; CDR3aa: CASSEPPGYNEQFF
abundance: -; v_gene: TRBV4-2; d_gene: -; j_gene: TRBJ2-7; len: 16; CDR3nt: TGTGCCAGCAGCCAAGATTCCGCAGGGACTTCCTACGAGCAGTACTTC; CDR3aa: CASSQDSAGTSYEQYF
abundance: few; v_gene: TRBV12-3/TRBV12-4; d_gene: TRBD1; j_gene: TRBJ2-1; len: 10; CDR3nt: TGTGCCAGCAGTGGACAGGGCGTTCGATTC; CDR3aa: CASSGQGVRF
abundance: -; v_gene: TRBV27; d_gene: TRBD2; j_gene: TRBJ2-5; len: 16; CDR3nt: TGTGCCAGCAGTTGGGGGACTAGCGGGGTTCAAGAGACCCAGTACTTC; CDR3aa: CASSWGTSGVQETQYF
abundance: once; v_gene: TRBV6-2/TRBV6-3; d_gene: TRBD2; j_gene: TRBJ2-3; len: 15; CDR3nt: TGTGCCAGCAGTTTTCCGGGACTAGCCACAGATACGCAGTATTTT; CDR3aa: CASSFPGLATDTQYF
abundance: -; v_gene: TRBV5-1; d_gene: TRBD2; j_gene: TRBJ2-1; len: 15; CDR3nt: TGCGCCAGCAGCTACCTAGCGGGGGGCTTCGATGAGCAGTTCTTC; CDR3aa: CASSYLAGGFDEQFF
abundance: few; v_gene: TRBV19; d_gene: -; j_gene: TRBJ1-6; len: 16; CDR3nt: TGTGCCAGTAGTACCTATCCGACCCGCGTCGATTCACCCCTCCACTTT; CDR3aa: CASSTYPTRVDSPLHF
abundance: -; v_gene: TRBV28; d_gene: TRBD1; j_gene: TRBJ2-5; len: 13; CDR3nt: TGTGCCAGCAGGCCCACAGGGGTCGAGACCCAGTACTTC; CDR3aa: CASRPTGVETQYF
abundance: -; v_gene: TRBV19; d_gene: -; j_gene: TRBJ1-2; len: 13; CDR3nt: TGTGCCAGTAGTATCCAGGCGGGGGATGGCTACACCTTC; CDR3aa: CASSIQAGDGYTF
abundance: -; v_gene: TRBV7-3; d_gene: -; j_gene: TRBJ2-3; len: 14; CDR3nt: TGTGCCAGCAGCTTAGAACCCCGGGGAGATACGCAGTATTTT; CDR3aa: CASSLEPRGDTQYF
abundance: many; v_gene: TRBV7-9; d_gene: -; j_gene: TRBJ2-7; len: 12; CDR3nt: TGTGCCAGCAGCCTCGGGGTAGGCGAGCAGTACTTC; CDR3aa: CASSLGVGEQYF
abundance: -; v_gene: TRBV27; d_gene: -; j_gene: TRBJ2-7; len: 12; CDR3nt: TGTGCCAGCAGCAGAGACAATTACGAGCAGTACTTC; CDR3aa: CASSRDNYEQYF
abundance: -; v_gene: TRBV28; d_gene: TRBD1; j_gene: TRBJ1-3; len: 17; CDR3nt: TGTGCCAGCAGTTTTCAGGGGGCGCGAGACTATGGAAACACCATATATTTT; CDR3aa: CASSFQGARDYGNTIYF
abundance: -; v_gene: TRBV27; d_gene: TRBD2; j_gene: TRBJ2-7; len: 15; CDR3nt: TGTGCCAGCAGTTTCGTCTTTAGCGGGGCCTACGAGCAGTACTTC; CDR3aa: CASSFVFSGAYEQYF
abundance: -; v_gene: TRBV7-8; d_gene: -; j_gene: TRBJ1-1; len: 17; CDR3nt: TGTGCCAGCAGCTTCCCGGGGGGGCTTCGGATGAACACTGAAGCTTTCTTT; CDR3aa: CASSFPGGLRMNTEAFF
abundance: -; v_gene: TRBV4-1; d_gene: -; j_gene: TRBJ2-7; len: 13; CDR3nt: TGCGCCAGCAGCCAAGAACAGGAGTACGAGCAGTACTTC; CDR3aa: CASSQEQEYEQYF
abundance: few; v_gene: TRBV20-1; d_gene: -; j_gene: TRBJ2-6; len: 18; CDR3nt: TGCAGTGCTAGAGATCGAGGGGTGGAAAACTCTGGGGCCAACGTCCTGACTTTC; CDR3aa: CSARDRGVENSGANVLTF
abundance: -; v_gene: TRBV20-1; d_gene: -; j_gene: TRBJ2-7; len: 13; CDR3nt: TGCAGTGCACGGGCCGGGTTCTCCTACGAGCAGTACTTC; CDR3aa: CSARAGFSYEQYF
abundance: -; v_gene: TRBV6-1; d_gene: -; j_gene: TRBJ1-2; len: 16; CDR3nt: TGTGCCAGCACCGTAGGGAGGTCGCCAGACGGAGGGAGCTACACCTTC; CDR3aa: CASTVGRSPDGGSYTF
abundance: many; v_gene: TRBV7-2; d_gene: TRBD2; j_gene: TRBJ2-2; len: 16; CDR3nt: TGTGCCAGCAGCTTAGTTAGCGGGGGATACACCGGGGAGCTGTTTTTT; CDR3aa: CASSLVSGGYTGELFF
abundance: -; v_gene: TRBV10-3; d_gene: -; j_gene: TRBJ2-1; len: 12; CDR3nt: TGTGCCATCAGTGAACAGGCCAGTGAGCAGTTCTTC; CDR3aa: CAISEQASEQFF
abundance: few; v_gene: TRBV20-1; d_gene: TRBD2; j_gene: TRBJ2-5; len: 15; CDR3nt: TGCAGTGCTCACTATCTAGCGGGGGCGGGTGAGACCCAGTACTTC; CDR3aa: CSAHYLAGAGETQYF
abundance: few; v_gene: TRBV6-1; d_gene: -; j_gene: TRBJ2-1; len: 11; CDR3nt: TGTGCCAGCAGAACGAACAATGAGCAGTTCTTC; CDR3aa: CASRTNNEQFF
abundance: -; v_gene: TRBV13; d_gene: -; j_gene: TRBJ1-1; len: 15; CDR3nt: TGTGCCAGCAGCTTAGAGGGACCTATGAACACTGAAGCTTTCTTT; CDR3aa: CASSLEGPMNTEAFF
abundance: few; v_gene: TRBV4-1; d_gene: -; j_gene: TRBJ2-3; len: 16; CDR3nt: TGCGCCAGCAGCCAAGATTCCTGGGACATAAGGGATACGCAGTATTTT; CDR3aa: CASSQDSWDIRDTQYF
abundance: -; v_gene: TRBV2; d_gene: -; j_gene: TRBJ2-1; len: 13; CDR3nt: TGTGCCAGCAGTGAAAGGGGGGGCAATGAGCAGTTCTTC; CDR3aa: CASSERGGNEQFF
abundance: -; v_gene: TRBV9; d_gene: -; j_gene: TRBJ2-1; len: 9; CDR3nt: TGTGCCAGCAGCGTCCCCCCGGCCTTC; CDR3aa: CASSVPPAF